These T cell receptor beta chains were read from a single sample in a study of OX40 agonist ivuxolimab in advanced cancers. The data were produced by immunoSEQ multiplex PCR, yet TCRdb's version contains in-frame clones alone and is incomplete. This table has about 61,000 clones, around nine tenths appearing once. Specimen: CD4+ or CD8+ T cells sorted from blood, collected in a trial of the OX40 agonist ivuxolimab. These receptor sequences come from an adult with an advanced solid tumor such as melanoma, head and neck, liver or kidney cancer. Both conserved end residues are trimmed from each CDR3.

>TRBV13|TRBJ2-7
ASSLGSSYEQY
>TRBV18|TRBJ2-2
ASSPSTQGTGELF
>TRBV9|TRBJ2-7
AKMLAGLEQY
>TRBV27|TRBJ2-5
ASTSGTGQETQY
>TRBV7-9|TRBJ1-2
ASSLGTTNYGYT
>TRBV19|TRBJ2-3
ASSMTGTSTDTQY
>TRBV4-1|TRBJ2-5
ASSVTGAAETQY
>TRBV15|TRBJ1-5
ATSRPSGAGSNQPQH
>TRBV11-1|TRBJ2-1
ASSLAGVPSGDYNEQF
>TRBV27|TRBJ2-1
ASSTTGVHNEQF
>TRBV7-9|TRBJ2-6
ASSHPSGANVLT
>TRBV6-5|TRBJ2-3
ASSYSWDSSTDTQY
>TRBV12-2|TRBJ2-7
ASRLAGGGPYEQY
>TRBV28|TRBJ2-7
ASSPSGAFSYEQY
>TRBV25-1|TRBJ2-1
ASGAGANEQF
>TRBV6-6|TRBJ2-7
ASSYSQDYEQY
>TRBV4-3|NA
ASSQGRGRTYEQY
>TRBV19|TRBJ1-1
ASSVNRGINTEAF